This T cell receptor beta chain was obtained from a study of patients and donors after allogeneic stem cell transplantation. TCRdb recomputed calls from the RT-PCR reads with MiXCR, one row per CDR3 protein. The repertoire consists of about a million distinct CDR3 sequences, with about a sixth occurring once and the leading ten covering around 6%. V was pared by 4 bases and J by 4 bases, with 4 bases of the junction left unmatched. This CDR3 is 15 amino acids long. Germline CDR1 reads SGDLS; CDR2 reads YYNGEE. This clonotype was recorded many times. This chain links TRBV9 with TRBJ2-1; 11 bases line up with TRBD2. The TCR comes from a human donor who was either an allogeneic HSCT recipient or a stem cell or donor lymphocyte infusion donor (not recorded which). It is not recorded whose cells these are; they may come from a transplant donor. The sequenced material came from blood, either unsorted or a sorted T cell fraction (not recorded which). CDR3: CASSSGLAEYNEQFF. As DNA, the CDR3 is TGTGCCAGCAGCTCGGGACTAGCGGAATACAATGAGCAGTTCTTC.